A selection of T cell receptor beta chains follows, all from one sample in a study of CD8+CD57+ T cells in acquired aplastic anemia. TCRdb fed the reads into MiXCR, producing one record per CDR3 protein. Among roughly 180,000 distinct CDR3 sequences listed, around 50% were seen once. Source material: sorted CD4+, CD8+, or CD8+CD57+ T cells (not recorded which) from PBMCs. These receptors came from a human donor with aplastic anemia. CDR3s include the opening cysteine and the closing phenylalanine or tryptophan. D genes are given only for firm matches. Size tells how often a clone was seen (once, few, many) or the class of an expanded clone, and some rows leave it out.

CDR3aa	CDR3nt	abundance	d_gene	j_gene	v_gene
CSVRGLAGWNEQFF	TGCAGCGTTAGGGGTTTAGCGGGATGGAATGAGCAGTTCTTC	.	TRBD2	TRBJ2-1	TRBV29-1
CASSAPLRSSYEQYF	TGTGCCAGCAGTGCCCCGCTCCGATCCTCCTACGAGCAGTACTTC	.	.	TRBJ2-7	TRBV2
CASSQVDAGGVSYEQYF	TGTGCCAGCAGCCAAGTTGATGCGGGAGGTGTCTCCTACGAGCAGTACTTC	.	TRBD2	TRBJ2-7	TRBV4-2
CASSFQSYEQYF	TGTGCCAGCAGTTTTCAGTCTTACGAGCAGTACTTC	few	.	TRBJ2-7	TRBV28
CSANRDRNTEAFF	TGCAGTGCGAACCGGGACAGGAACACTGAAGCTTTCTTT	many	TRBD1	TRBJ1-1	TRBV20-1
CASTGTSQLLGYTF	TGTGCCAGCACCGGGACATCCCAGCTTTTAGGCTACACCTTC	many	.	TRBJ1-2	TRBV2
CASSVEAVSYNEQFF	TGTGCCAGCAGCGTGGAAGCAGTCTCCTACAATGAGCAGTTCTTC	.	.	TRBJ2-1	TRBV11-1
CASSVPRPEAFF	TGTGCCAGCAGCGTACCCCGGCCTGAAGCTTTCTTT	.	.	TRBJ1-1	TRBV9
CASSINTQGEQFF	TGTGCCAGTAGTATCAACACCCAAGGAGAGCAGTTCTTC	few	.	TRBJ2-1	TRBV19
CASSSGDLIYEQYF	TGTGCCAGCAGCTCCGGGGACCTTATCTACGAGCAGTACTTC	.	.	TRBJ2-7	TRBV7-9
CASSVGGTNQETQYF	TGTGCCAGCAGCGTAGGAGGGACTAACCAAGAGACCCAGTACTTC	.	TRBD2	TRBJ2-5	TRBV9
CASSQVGVAYGYTF	TGCGCCAGCAGCCAAGTCGGGGTAGCCTATGGCTACACCTTC	.	.	TRBJ1-2	TRBV4-3
CATSRPGEGNTIYF	TGTGCCACCAGCCGCCCAGGGGAGGGAAACACCATATATTTT	.	.	TRBJ1-3	TRBV15
CASSLAEDSFFLNTGELFF	TGTGCCAGCAGCTTGGCCGAGGACAGTTTCTTCCTAAACACCGGGGAGCTGTTTTTT	many	.	TRBJ2-2	TRBV5-4
CASSLASSGNTGELFF	TGTGCCAGCAGCTTAGCGTCTAGCGGGAACACCGGGGAGCTGTTTTTT	.	TRBD2	TRBJ2-2	TRBV11-1
CSARSGTGYGYTF	TGCAGTGCTAGGTCTGGGACCGGCTATGGCTACACCTTC	few	.	TRBJ1-2	TRBV20-1
CASSLVGGGGSSYEQYF	TGCGCCAGCAGCTTGGTCGGGGGCGGGGGATCTTCCTACGAGCAGTACTTC	.	.	TRBJ2-7	TRBV5-1
CASSLVGQGVVEETQYF	TGTGCCAGCAGCTTGGTAGGCCAGGGGGTCGTGGAGGAGACCCAGTACTTC	many	TRBD1	TRBJ2-5	TRBV5-4
CSADRDHTDSHYF	TGCAGTGCAGATAGGGACCACACGGATTCGCATTATTTT	few	.	TRBJ2-3	TRBV20-1
CAISDPSLSDGSNNEQFF	TGTGCTATCAGTGACCCTAGTCTGAGCGATGGTAGTAACAATGAGCAGTTCTTC	.	.	TRBJ2-1	TRBV10-3
CASKGQTSYEQYF	TGTGCCAGCAAGGGACAGACATCCTACGAGCAGTACTTC	.	TRBD1	TRBJ2-7	TRBV6-1
CSAQLTSGRRSYEQYF	TGCAGTGCTCAGTTGACTAGCGGGAGGAGGTCCTACGAGCAGTACTTC	.	TRBD2	TRBJ2-7	TRBV20-1
CASSGTTYEQYF	TGTGCCAGCTCCGGGACGACCTACGAGCAGTACTTC	few	.	TRBJ2-7	TRBV2
CASSLDGSEETQYF	TGTGCTAGCAGCTTAGATGGGTCCGAAGAGACCCAGTACTTC	.	.	TRBJ2-5	TRBV7-7
CASSLVEGEAFF	TGTGCCAGCAGCTTAGTCGAGGGCGAAGCTTTCTTT	.	.	TRBJ1-1	TRBV7-8
CASSAGTEDEQYF	TGTGCCAGCAGCGCCGGGACCGAGGACGAGCAGTACTTC	few	.	TRBJ2-7	TRBV2
CASSLAEAGRYTF	TGTGCCAGCAGCTTAGCTGAAGCGGGACGCTACACCTTC	.	.	TRBJ1-2	TRBV7-9
CATSYSTGSGQNEQFF	TGTGCCACCAGTTACTCGACAGGGTCGGGGCAAAATGAGCAGTTCTTC	.	TRBD1	TRBJ2-1	TRBV24-1
CASSQGRNSYEQYF	TGTGCCAGCAGCCAGGGGAGGAACTCCTACGAGCAGTACTTC	few	.	TRBJ2-7	TRBV3-1
CASSKASTDTQYF	TGTGCCAGCAGCAAAGCCTCCACAGATACGCAGTATTTT	few	.	TRBJ2-3	TRBV7-6
CASSYRFSEKLFF	TGTGCCAGCAGTTATAGATTCTCCGAAAAACTGTTTTTT	.	.	TRBJ1-4	TRBV6-5
CAISGEAGSDEQYF	TGTGCCATCAGTGGAGAGGCAGGGTCAGACGAGCAGTACTTC	few	.	TRBJ2-7	TRBV10-3
CASSQKIGYEQYF	TGTGCCAGCAGCCAAAAGATAGGCTACGAGCAGTACTTC	few	.	TRBJ2-7	TRBV3-1
CASSVRGRTGNTIYF	TGTGCCAGCAGTGTACGGGGGCGGACTGGAAACACCATATATTTT	.	.	TRBJ1-3	TRBV25-1